This T cell receptor beta chain was profiled in a study of T cell repertoires in cytomegalovirus infection. Overall study: The public TCR beta signatures pointed to both CMV infection and matching HLA type.

A few counts support this clonotype. No antigen is known for it. The study's findings and limits: Dominating the ex vivo response were TCR beta clonotypes that were CMV-specific and HLA-C-restricted. The cumulative frequency of public TCR beta families distinguished individuals who carried CMV together with the relevant HLA.

Trimming cost V 0 bases and J 1 base; bases outside gene matches: 8. This CDR3 spans 17 amino acids. Germline values: CDR1 SGHRS, CDR2 YFSETQ. From the reads, TCRdb called clonotypes with MiXCR, one entry per CDR3 protein. The sample shows about 400,000 distinct CDR3 sequences, about a sixth of them seen only once. The sequenced sample consisted of PBMCs. The chain uses TRBV5-1 and TRBJ2-3; TRBD1 agrees at 7 bases. This TCR came from a human donor in good health (CMV status not recorded). Some clones in this sample may be carry-over from other donors' samples. CDR3 nucleotide sequence: TGCGCCAGCAGCTTGGTGTGGCGGCAGGGGGGCACAGATACGCAGTATTTT. It specifies CASSLVWRQGGTDTQYF.